This TCR beta chain was profiled in a study of CD8 T cells in ankylosing spondylitis. Overall study results and limits: Researchers reportedly found disease-linked clones significantly enriched in matched ankylosing spondylitis synovial fluid.

TCRdb reprocessed the 5' RACE reads via MiXCR and lists one record per CDR3 protein. The data show 150,000 to 200,000 distinct CDR3 sequences, roughly 13% seen once. V was clipped by 2 bases and J by 3 bases, with 11 bases between them. Germline V gene lookup returns CDR1 MNHEY and CDR2 SVGEGT. There are 14 residues in the CDR3. Comments on this clonotype: Its antigen is as yet unknown.

The sequenced sample was blood, either unsorted or a sorted T cell fraction (not recorded which). This TCR was recovered from a female donor with ankylosing spondylitis or in good health (not recorded which). The chain joins TRBV6-2 or TRBV6-3 to TRBJ2-7, with D perhaps TRBD1 (5 bases). This CDR3 reads CASSYDATVYEQYF. CDR3 nucleotides: TGTGCCAGCAGTTACGACGCGACAGTCTACGAGCAGTACTTC.